The rows below give T cell receptor beta chains drawn from one sample of a study of shared clonotypes between healthy human individuals. Method: immunoSEQ multiplex PCR; TCRdb's copy keeps in-frame clones and lacks some. The sample contains about a million clones, about 72% of which appear only once. The specimen sequenced was memory CD4+ T cells from PBMCs. The source is a man aged 18 to 30 in good health. Some clones in this sample may be carry-over from other donors' samples. Both conserved end residues are part of each CDR3. The order of the fields is J gene, clone size, D gene, V gene, CDR3 DNA, CDR3 protein. A D gene is named only where the DNA matches it firmly. For some rows the clone size is stated as once, few or many, or as a class when expanded; others skip it.

>TRBJ2-3|many|TRBD2|TRBV28
TGTGCCAGCAGCCGCCCTCTAGCGGGAGGATTAGATACGCAGTATTTT
CASSRPLAGGLDTQYF
>TRBJ2-6|.|.|TRBV14
TGTGCCAGCAGCCCCTACACTTCTGGGGCCAACGTCCTGACTTTC
CASSPYTSGANVLTF
>TRBJ2-5|.|.|TRBV28
TGTGCCAGCAGTCGTCCCGGGACGGTGAAAGAGACCCAGTACTTC
CASSRPGTVKETQYF
>TRBJ2-6|.|.|TRBV5-1
TGCGCCAGCAGCTTTACGACAGTTAGGTCCGGGGCCAACGTCCTGACTTTC
CASSFTTVRSGANVLTF
>TRBJ2-3|.|.|TRBV20-1
TGCAGTGCTCCCTTGGGGGGTACGCAGTATTTT
CSAPLGGTQYF
>TRBJ2-5|.|.|TRBV28
TGTGCCAGCAGTTTAAATGGGGGAGAGACCCAGTACTTC
CASSLNGGETQYF
>TRBJ2-7|.|TRBD2|TRBV27
TGTGCCAGCAGTTTAAAGGGCCGTACATGGTCTAGCGGGAGCTACGAGCAGTACTTC
CASSLKGRTWSSGSYEQYF
>TRBJ1-2|few|.|TRBV29-1
TGCAGCGTTGAATCGGTCCAGGGAAACTATGGCTACACCTTC
CSVESVQGNYGYTF
>TRBJ2-3|.|TRBD2|TRBV5-4
TGTGCCAGCAGCTTGCCTAGGACTAGCGGATCTAACACAGATACGCAGTATTTT
CASSLPRTSGSNTDTQYF
>TRBJ1-1|few|.|TRBV9
TGTGCCAGCAGCGTAGATGGGGGAGTCGCTGAAGCTTTCTTT
CASSVDGGVAEAFF
>TRBJ2-7|.|TRBD1|TRBV7-8
TGTGCCAGCAGCTTGGATCAGAGACAGGGCCCCTACGAGCAGTACTTC
CASSLDQRQGPYEQYF
>TRBJ2-1|.|.|TRBV28
TGTGCCAGCAGTCGGGGGAGGCGGGAGCAGTTCTTC
CASSRGRREQFF
>TRBJ2-1|few|.|TRBV5-1
TGCGCCAGCAGCCTGGGCAAGCCCCGCGGCAATGAGCAGTTCTTC
CASSLGKPRGNEQFF
>TRBJ2-3|.|.|TRBV6-5
TGTGCCAGCAGTTGGGGCGGGGGCGTCCCAGATACGCAGTATTTT
CASSWGGGVPDTQYF
>TRBJ2-1|.|TRBD1|TRBV5-1
TGCGCCAGCAGCTTCTACTCAGGGGGCAATGAGCAGTTCTTC
CASSFYSGGNEQFF
>TRBJ2-1|.|.|TRBV5-1
TGCGCCAGCAGCTTGGGCCTAAACAATGAGCAGTTCTTC
CASSLGLNNEQFF
>TRBJ1-1|few|TRBD1|TRBV30
TGTGCCTGGAGTGTACAGGGGGCGAACACTGAAGCTTTCTTT
CAWSVQGANTEAFF
>TRBJ2-2|once|.|TRBV5-5
TGTGCCAGCAGAAACGTACAGGTTCTCGGGACCGGGGAGCTGTTTTTT
CASRNVQVLGTGELFF
>TRBJ2-7|.|.|TRBV11-1
TGTGCCAGCAGCCTCTCCCGGCACTCATCCTACGAGCAGTACTTC
CASSLSRHSSYEQYF
>TRBJ1-5|.|.|TRBV28
TGTGCCAGCAGGCTGCTCACAAATCAGCCCCAGCATTTT
CASRLLTNQPQHF
>TRBJ2-7|.|.|TRBV7-2
TGTGCCAGCAGCATACGGACGGACTCCTACGAGCAGTACTTC
CASSIRTDSYEQYF
>TRBJ2-3|.|TRBD2|TRBV4-2
TGTGCCAGCAGCGAGGGACTAGCGGGAGGGGGTGTGGATACGCAGTATTTT
CASSEGLAGGGVDTQYF
>TRBJ1-1|.|.|TRBV6-6
TGTGCCAGCAGTTACTCGAGTCAGGGGAACACTGAAGCTTTCTTT
CASSYSSQGNTEAFF
>TRBJ2-3|.|.|TRBV5-1
TGCGCCAGCAGCCACAAAGATACGCAGTATTTT
CASSHKDTQYF
>TRBJ2-3|.|TRBD1|TRBV6-1
TGTGCCAGCAGACAGGGGGAGTTTAGAGATACGCAGTATTTT
CASRQGEFRDTQYF
>TRBJ1-4|.|TRBD1|TRBV28
TGTGCCAGCAGTTTTGGTGCAGGGGGAGTGGGGAAACTGTTTTTT
CASSFGAGGVGKLFF
>TRBJ2-6|.|TRBD1|TRBV15
TGTGCCACCAGCAGTCGGGACAGCTTCTCTGGGGCCAACGTCCTGACTTTC
CATSSRDSFSGANVLTF
>TRBJ2-7|few|.|TRBV19
TGTGCCAGTAGTATCGGGTACGAGCAGTACTTC
CASSIGYEQYF
>TRBJ1-4|.|TRBD1|TRBV5-1
TGCGCCAGCAGCTTGGGACAGGGGGCGCATCCTGAAAAACTGTTTTTT
CASSLGQGAHPEKLFF
>TRBJ2-1|.|.|TRBV27
TGTGCCAGCAAAGGAATCAGGGGCCCCTACAATGAGCAGTTCTTC
CASKGIRGPYNEQFF
>TRBJ1-5|many|.|TRBV6-1
TGTGCCAGCGACCCCGGGGTTAGCAATCAGCCCCAGCATTTT
CASDPGVSNQPQHF
>TRBJ1-6|.|.|TRBV7-8
TGTGCCAGCAGCTTAAACGCGGCGGGGGGAGATTCACCCCTCCACTTT
CASSLNAAGGDSPLHF
>TRBJ2-3|.|TRBD2|TRBV18
TGTGCCAGCTCACCTCCAACTAGCGGGTACGCCTCTAGCACAGATACGCAGTATTTT
CASSPPTSGYASSTDTQYF
>TRBJ1-1|few|.|TRBV2
TGTGCCAGCAGTGTAGCCAGGAACACTGAAGCTTTCTTT
CASSVARNTEAFF
>TRBJ1-4|.|.|TRBV7-9
TGTGCCAGCAGCCTAGACGGCAGACGAGGTGAAAAACTGTTTTTT
CASSLDGRRGEKLFF
>TRBJ2-1|.|TRBD1|TRBV28
TGTGCCAGCAGTTTATCGGACAGGGGGTTCGAGCAGTTCTTC
CASSLSDRGFEQFF
>TRBJ1-2|few|TRBD1|TRBV7-2
TGTGCCAGCAGCTCCCCCCAAGGGACAGGGACTTATGGCTACACCTTC
CASSSPQGTGTYGYTF
>TRBJ2-7|.|.|TRBV28
TGTGCCAGCATGGCTAGCCACCTAACCTACGAGCAGTACTTC
CASMASHLTYEQYF
>TRBJ2-2|.|.|TRBV18
TGTGCCAGCTCACCAAGAACGAACACCGGGGAGCTGTTTTTT
CASSPRTNTGELFF
>TRBJ1-2|few|.|TRBV7-3
TGTGCCAGCAGGCCTTCAGGGGACCCCTATGGCTACACCTTC
CASRPSGDPYGYTF
>TRBJ1-5|.|.|TRBV27
TGTGCCAGCAGTAAGGTGGGCCAGCCCCAGCATTTT
CASSKVGQPQHF
>TRBJ1-5|.|.|TRBV2
TGTGCCAGCTTATCCGGGGCCCTTGGGAGCAATCAGCCCCAGCATTTT
CASLSGALGSNQPQHF
>TRBJ1-2|.|TRBD1|TRBV28
TGTGCCAGCAGAAGGACAGGGGGGAGCTATGGCTACACCTTC
CASRRTGGSYGYTF
>TRBJ1-4|.|.|TRBV5-1
TGCGCCAGCAGCTTTGAGGGTGCAGAAAAACTGTTTTTT
CASSFEGAEKLFF
>TRBJ2-1|.|.|TRBV9
TGTGCCAGCAGCGTATCCCCAGGGACCTACAATGAGCAGTTCTTC
CASSVSPGTYNEQFF
>TRBJ2-4|few|TRBD1|TRBV6-6
TGTGCCAGCAGAACACAGGGGAGCGGAGCCAAAAACATTCAGTACTTC
CASRTQGSGAKNIQYF
>TRBJ2-1|.|TRBD2|TRBV28
TGTGCCAGCAGTCCCCTCAGACTACTAGCGGGAGAGGACAATGAGCAGTTCTTC
CASSPLRLLAGEDNEQFF
>TRBJ2-3|few|.|TRBV5-1
TGCGCCAGCAGCTTGTTAAGCGCAGATACGCAGTATTTT
CASSLLSADTQYF
>TRBJ2-5|.|.|TRBV6-5
TGTGCCAGCAGTTACGGGCCGGGCGAGACCCAGTACTTC
CASSYGPGETQYF
>TRBJ2-4|.|.|TRBV28
TGTGCCATCACGATAAGAGGCATTCAGTACTTC
CAITIRGIQYF
>TRBJ1-4|.|.|TRBV19
TGTGCCAGTGGCCTTTCTGCAACTAATGAAAAACTGTTTTTT
CASGLSATNEKLFF
>TRBJ1-2|.|.|TRBV5-4
TGTGCCAGCAGCCCGGGAACAGCAGGAGGCTACACCTTC
CASSPGTAGGYTF
>TRBJ2-2|.|.|TRBV5-1
TGCGCCAGCAGCACGGGGAACACCGGGGAGCTGTTTTTT
CASSTGNTGELFF
>TRBJ1-1|once|.|TRBV28
TGTGCCAGCAGTTTAGAACGGGAGAACACTGAAGCTTTCTTT
CASSLERENTEAFF
>TRBJ2-5|.|.|TRBV7-7
TGTGCCAGCAGCCTCGACAGAGAAGAGACCCAGTACTTC
CASSLDREETQYF
>TRBJ2-6|.|.|TRBV27
TGTGCCAGCAGTCCTAGGTGGTCTGGGGCCAACGTCCTGACTTTC
CASSPRWSGANVLTF
>TRBJ1-2|once|.|TRBV28
TGTGCCAGCAGTTTGTCCTCTGGGGGGCATTGGAGCGGCTACACCTTC
CASSLSSGGHWSGYTF
>TRBJ1-2|.|.|TRBV9
TGTGCCAGCAGCGTAGGGCAGGCCTGGGGCTACACCTTC
CASSVGQAWGYTF
>TRBJ2-7|.|.|TRBV11-2
TGTGCCAGCAGCTTAGATCTGGGATTAACCGAGCAGTACTTC
CASSLDLGLTEQYF
>TRBJ2-2|.|TRBD2|TRBV2
TGTGCCAGCAGGCCCGGGACTAGCGGGAGGAGGAACACCGGGGAGCTGTTTTTT
CASRPGTSGRRNTGELFF